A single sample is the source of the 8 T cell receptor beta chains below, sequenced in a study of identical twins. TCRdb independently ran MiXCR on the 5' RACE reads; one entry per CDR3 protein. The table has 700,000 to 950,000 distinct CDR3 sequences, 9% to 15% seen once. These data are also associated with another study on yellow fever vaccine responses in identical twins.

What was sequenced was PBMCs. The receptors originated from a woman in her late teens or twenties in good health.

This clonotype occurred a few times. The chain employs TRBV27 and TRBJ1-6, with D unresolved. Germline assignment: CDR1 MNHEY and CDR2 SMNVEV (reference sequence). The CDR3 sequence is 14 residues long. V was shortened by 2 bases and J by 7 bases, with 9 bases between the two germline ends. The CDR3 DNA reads TGTGCCAGCAGTTTACTTGCGGAGAATTCACCCCTCCACTTT. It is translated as CASSLLAENSPLHF.

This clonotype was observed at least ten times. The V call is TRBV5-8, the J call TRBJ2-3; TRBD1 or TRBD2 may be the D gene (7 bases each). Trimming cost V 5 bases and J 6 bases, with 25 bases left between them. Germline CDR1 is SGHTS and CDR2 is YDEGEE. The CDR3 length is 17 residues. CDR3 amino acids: CASREPGLRGLPDTQYF. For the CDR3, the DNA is TGTGCCAGCAGGGAACCGGGACTAAGGGGGCTACCGGATACGCAGTATTTT.

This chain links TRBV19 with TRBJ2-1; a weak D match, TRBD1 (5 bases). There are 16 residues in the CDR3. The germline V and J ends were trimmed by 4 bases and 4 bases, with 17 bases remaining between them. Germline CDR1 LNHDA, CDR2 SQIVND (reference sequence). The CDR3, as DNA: TGTGCCAGTAGTACGACAGTTACAAAGGGGTACAATGAGCAGTTCTTC. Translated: CASSTTVTKGYNEQFF.

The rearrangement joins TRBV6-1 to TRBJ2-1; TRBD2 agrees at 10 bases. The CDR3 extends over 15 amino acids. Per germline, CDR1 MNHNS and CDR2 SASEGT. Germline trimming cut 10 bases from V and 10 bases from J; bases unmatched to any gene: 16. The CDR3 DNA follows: TGTGCCACAAAACTCATGGCTAGCGGGAGATGGGAGCAGTTCTTC. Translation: CATKLMASGRWEQFF.

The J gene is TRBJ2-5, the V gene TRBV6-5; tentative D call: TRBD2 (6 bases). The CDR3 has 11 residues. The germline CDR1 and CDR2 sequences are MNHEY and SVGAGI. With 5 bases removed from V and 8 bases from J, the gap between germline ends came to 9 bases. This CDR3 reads CASSLGTTQYF. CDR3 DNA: TGTGCCAGCAGTCTCGGGACTACCCAGTACTTC.

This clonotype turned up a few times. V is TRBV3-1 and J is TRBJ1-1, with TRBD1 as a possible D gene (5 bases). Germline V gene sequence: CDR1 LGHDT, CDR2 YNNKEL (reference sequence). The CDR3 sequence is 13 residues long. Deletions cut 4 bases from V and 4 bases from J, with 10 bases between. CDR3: CASSRGGATEAFF. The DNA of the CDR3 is TGTGCCAGCAGCCGGGGAGGGGCCACTGAAGCTTTCTTT. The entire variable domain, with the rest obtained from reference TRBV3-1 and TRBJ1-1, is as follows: DTAVSQTPKYLVTQMGNDKSIKCEQNLGHDTMYWYKQDSKKFLKIMFSYNNKELIINETVPNRFSPKSPDKAHLNLHINSLELGDSAVYFCASSRGGATEAFFGQGTRLTVV.

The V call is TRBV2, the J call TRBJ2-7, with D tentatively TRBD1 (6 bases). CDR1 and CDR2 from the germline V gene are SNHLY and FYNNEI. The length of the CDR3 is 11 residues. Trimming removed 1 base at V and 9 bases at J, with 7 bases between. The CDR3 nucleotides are TGTGCCAGCAGTGAAGACAGGGCGCAGTACGTC. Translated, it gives CASSEDRAQYV.

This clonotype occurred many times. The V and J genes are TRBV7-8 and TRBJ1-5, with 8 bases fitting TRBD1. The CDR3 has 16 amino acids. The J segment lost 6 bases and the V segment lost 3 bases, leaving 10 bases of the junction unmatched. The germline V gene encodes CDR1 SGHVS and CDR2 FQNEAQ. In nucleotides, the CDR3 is TGTGCCAGCAGCTTGGAACCAGGGGGCTTGGGTCAGCCCCAGCATTTT. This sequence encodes CASSLEPGGLGQPQHF.